The T cell receptor beta chain described here comes from a study of cytomegalovirus exposure and HLA in healthy donors. Study conclusions and caveats: Segments of the TCR beta V type were, in most cases, productive about 87% or about 30% of the time in an earlier analysis. V- and J-gene trimming in TCR beta was tied to a missense DCLRE1C variant by an analysis performed later.

Trimming removed 2 bases from V and 2 bases from J; junction bases left unmatched: 7. The CDR3 is 16 amino acids. Germline-derived CDR1 and CDR2 are KGHSH and LQKENI. PCR involved 60 Vbeta and 13 Jbeta primers. Data came from immunoSEQ multiplex PCR; TCRdb stores just in-frame clones and leaves some out. The sample lists roughly 240,000 clones, roughly 78% occurring once. Turning to this clone: The antigen remains undetermined.

This receptor was taken from a boy under 18 in good health and CMV-seronegative. J is TRBJ1-1 and V is TRBV18, with TRBD1 matching over 8 bases. Sequencing was performed on PBMCs. The DNA for the CDR3 is TGTGCCAGCTCACCATATGCGACAGGGGTTAACACTGAAGCTTTCTTT. Translated, it gives CASSPYATGVNTEAFF.